Below are 16 T cell receptor beta chains sequenced from a single sample in a study of shared T cell receptors in the human thymus. Data came from immunoSEQ multiplex PCR; TCRdb stores just in-frame clones and leaves some out. The repertoire has hundreds of thousands of clones, 70% to 90% of them found once; the top ten carry around 0.0099%. These data were likewise used in another study, on human thymus T cells.

Input material: thymocytes. These receptors all stem from a boy under two years old with a congenital heart defect.

The gene calls are TRBV28 and TRBJ2-2; 8 bases are a match to TRBD2. Trimming at V came to 7 bases and at J to 3 bases, leaving 7 bases not matched to a gene. The germline V gene encodes CDR1 MDHEN and CDR2 SYDVKM. The CDR3 consists of 15 residues. The CDR3 is CASTPLAAYTGELFF. Written as DNA, the CDR3 is TGTGCCAGCACCCCACTAGCGGCCTACACCGGGGAGCTGTTTTTT.

The gene calls are TRBV4-1 and TRBJ2-7; 14 bases map to TRBD2. V shed 2 bases, J shed 5 bases, and the junction held 8 bases outside the gene matches. Per germline, CDR1 MGHRA and CDR2 YSYEKL. The CDR3 runs to 17 residues. The CDR3 bases are TGCGCCAGCAGCCAACGACTAGCGGGAGGGCTTCGCGACGAGCAGTACTTC. This gives the protein CASSQRLAGGLRDEQYF.

J is TRBJ2-6 and V is TRBV4-2, with TRBD2 as a possible D gene (5 bases). Germline V gene sequence: CDR1 LGHNA, CDR2 YNFKEQ. This CDR3 is built from 17 residues. Trimming stripped 2 bases from V and 9 bases from J, with 20 bases between. The CDR3 DNA reads TGTGCCAGCAGCCAACCCTACTCTTCAGTGGACTGCAACGTCCTGACTTTC. This encodes CASSQPYSSVDCNVLTF.

The rearrangement links TRBV5-1 to TRBJ2-7, with TRBD2 as a possible D gene (6 bases). CDR3 length: 14 residues. With 4 bases removed from V and 0 bases from J, the gap between germline ends came to 11 bases. Germline CDR1 SGHRS, CDR2 YFSETQ. CDR3 in DNA: TGCGCCAGCAGCCCCCGGACTAACTCCTACGAGCAGTACTTC. Protein product: CASSPRTNSYEQYF.

This clone was recorded once. This chain links TRBV29-1 with TRBJ1-4; tentative D call: TRBD1 (6 bases). Germline CDR1 SQVTM, CDR2 ANQGSEA. V was pared by 1 base and J by 10 bases, with 22 bases between. This CDR3 is built from 16 residues. Written as DNA, the CDR3 is TGCAGCGTTGAAGTGGGATCCGACAGGTCTAAGCTAAAACTGTTTTTT. It yields the protein CSVEVGSDRSKLKLFF.

For the CDR3, the DNA is TGTGCCAGCGCCCTTGGGGGGGACAATCAGCCCCAGCATTTT. Amino acid sequence: CASALGGDNQPQHF. This chain connects TRBV5-6 to TRBJ1-5, with D maybe TRBD1 (5 bases). Germline CDR1 SGHDT, CDR2 YYEEEE. The CDR3 totals 14 residues. Trimming pared 7 bases from V and 3 bases from J, leaving 14 bases between. The full variable domain, its missing parts supplied by reference TRBV5-6 and TRBJ1-5, is DAGVTQSPTHLIKTRGQQVTLRCSPKSGHDTVSWYQQALGQGPQFIFQYYEEEERQRGNFPDRFSGHQFPNYSSELNVNALLLGDSALYLCASALGGDNQPQHFGDGTRLSIL.

The chain combines TRBV4-3 with TRBJ1-2, with 7 bases fitting TRBD1. CDR1 is LGHNA, CDR2 YSLEER, per germline. The CDR3 totals 17 residues. Trimming took 1 base from V and 5 from J; bases not matched to a gene: 13. The CDR3 DNA is TGCGCCAGCAGCCAAGGGGGGCCCAAACAGGGGAAGTATGGCTACACCTTC. Translation gives CASSQGGPKQGKYGYTF.

The rearrangement uses TRBV11-3 and TRBJ2-1; 8 bases fit TRBD2. Germline V gene sequence: CDR1 SGHNT, CDR2 YENEEA. V lost 5 bases and J lost 0; bases outside the gene matches: 9. This CDR3 contains 17 residues. The chain's CDR3 is CASSLTAGESSYNEQFF. The CDR3 bases are TGTGCCAGCAGCCTCACAGCGGGAGAGAGCTCCTACAATGAGCAGTTCTTC.

The V gene is TRBV19, the J gene TRBJ2-7, with 12 bases aligning to TRBD2. CDR1 and CDR2 (germline): LNHDA, SQIVND (reference sequence). The V segment lost 6 bases and the J segment 0 bases; nucleotides outside the gene matches: 6. The CDR3 has 16 amino acids. In nucleotides, the CDR3 is TGTGCCAGTAGCCCCGGGACTAGCGGGTTCTCCTACGAGCAGTACTTC. Translating gives CASSPGTSGFSYEQYF.

The genes are TRBV2 and TRBJ2-1; the match to TRBD2 covers 8 bases. The germline CDR1 and CDR2 sequences are SNHLY and FYNNEI. This CDR3 has 16 residues. After removal of 5 bases from V and 4 bases from J, the junction contained 10 bases not matched to a gene. As DNA, the CDR3 is TGTGCCAGCAGTCCGCCGGGGGGGGGACTTTACAATGAGCAGTTCTTC. It codes for CASSPPGGGLYNEQFF.

The chain employs TRBV5-5 and TRBJ2-7; 7 nucleotides line up with TRBD2. V dropped 0 bases and J dropped 5; count of bases not matched to a gene: 8. Germline CDR1 and CDR2: SGHKS and YYEKEE (reference sequence). The CDR3 contains 15 residues. Written as DNA, the CDR3 is TGTGCCAGCAGCTTGGTGGGAGGGCCTTTCGACGAGCAGTACTTC. Translated, it gives CASSLVGGPFDEQYF. The full variable domain, in which reference TRBV5-5 and TRBJ2-7 provide the parts outside the CDR3, is DAGVTQSPTHLIKTRGQQVTLRCSPISGHKSVSWYQQVLGQGPQFIFQYYEKEERGRGNFPDRFSARQFPNYSSELNVNALLLGDSALYLCASSLVGGPFDEQYFGPGTRLTVT.

The V and J genes are TRBV15 and TRBJ2-1; 12 positions match TRBD2. V was clipped by 0 bases and J by 7 bases; unmatched bases: 1. The CDR3 sequence is 15 residues long. CDR1 is LNHNV and CDR2 is YYDKDF in the germline V gene (reference sequence). This CDR3 reads CATSREGTSGNEQFF. The CDR3 bases are TGTGCCACCAGCAGAGAGGGGACTAGCGGGAATGAGCAGTTCTTC.

The chain employs TRBV19 and TRBJ2-7; 15 bases match TRBD2. The V gene's germline CDR1 is LNHDA and CDR2 SQIVND (reference sequence). Losses at the gene ends were 4 bases for V and 3 bases for J; bases not matched to a gene: 13. The CDR3 is made up of 19 amino acids. As DNA, the CDR3 is TGTGCCAGTAGTACCCAGGGACTAGCGGGGGGAGGCCTAATCTACGAGCAGTACTTC. It is translated as CASSTQGLAGGGLIYEQYF.

This sequence joins TRBV28 and TRBJ2-7; 8 bases align to TRBD1. The J segment lost 4 bases and the V segment lost 7 bases, leaving 9 bases of the junction unmatched. CDR3 length equals 14 residues. Germline CDR1 is MDHEN and CDR2 is SYDVKM. The CDR3 sequence: CASTRRGQAYEQYF. CDR3 DNA: TGTGCCAGCACCCGCAGGGGGCAGGCGTACGAGCAGTACTTC.

The chain is built from TRBV5-1 and TRBJ2-1, with 15 bases lining up with TRBD2. Germline V lookup: CDR1 SGHRS, CDR2 YFSETQ. This CDR3 is 16 amino acids long. V shed 4 bases, J shed 6 bases, and the junction held 5 bases outside the gene matches. The DNA of the CDR3 is TGCGCCAGCAGCAGGACTAGCGGGAGGGGGGGCAATGAGCAGTTCTTC. As protein: CASSRTSGRGGNEQFF.

Only one count was recorded for this clone. This chain joins TRBV5-6 and TRBJ1-2; maybe TRBD1 (5 bases). The germline V gene has CDR1 SGHDT and CDR2 YYEEEE. Between the trimmed V and J ends, which lost 0 bases and 7 bases, there was a span of 10 bases. The CDR3 length is 13 residues. The CDR3 nucleotides are TGTGCCAGCAGCTTGGGCAGGGAATTTGGCTACACCTTC. Encoded protein: CASSLGREFGYTF.